The T cell receptor (beta chain) described here comes from a study of spatial heterogeneity in lung cancer. Turning to the study itself: Fewer alpha-chain than beta-chain sequences were consistently detected. Findings and limits, study-wide: Circulating ubiquitous expanded tumor TCRs were observed more frequently at resection than at follow-up.

Single TCR cDNA molecules each had their own unique molecular identifier. TCRdb re-called the 5' RACE reads through MiXCR, storing one row per CDR3 protein. The sample shows about 22,000 distinct CDR3 sequences, about 4.6% of them seen only once. V dropped 2 bases and J dropped 0 bases, with 17 bases sitting between them. Germline V gene lookup returns CDR1 SGHDN and CDR2 FVKESK. This CDR3 contains 17 residues. Specified time point: sample taken at primary tumor resection. Whole RNA obtained from tumor, nontumor lung or frozen PBMC underwent sequencing without sorting. Samples came from some 71 TRACERx patients with untreated early-stage lung cancer. This clonotype has at least ten counts. Its cognate antigen is unknown.

This chain connects TRBV14 to TRBJ2-7, with a possible D match to TRBD1 (6 bases). This clonotype originated in a male donor with early-stage non-small cell lung cancer. The source material was PBMCs, sampled at surgery. The CDR3: CASSQRRTVYSSYEQYF. For the CDR3, the DNA is TGTGCCAGCAGCCAAAGAAGGACAGTTTATAGCTCCTACGAGCAGTACTTC.